Listed below are T cell receptor beta chains from one sample, sequenced in a study of cytomegalovirus exposure and HLA in healthy donors. Only in-frame clones appear in the TCRdb table, and some are missing; sequencing was by immunoSEQ multiplex PCR. This listing includes approximately 190,000 clones. The sequenced material came from PBMCs. Every receptor here comes from a man aged 30 to 45 in good health and CMV-seronegative. Each CDR3 is given with its conserved first and last residue. D genes are given only for firm matches.

J gene,D gene,V gene,CDR3 DNA,CDR3 protein
TRBJ2-2,TRBD2,TRBV19,TGTGCCAGTAGTTTCGGACTAGCGAGAAACACCGGGGAGCTGTTTTTT,CASSFGLARNTGELFF
TRBJ2-5,.,TRBV4-2,TGTGCCAGCAGCCATAACAGGGTACCGGAGACCCAGTACTTC,CASSHNRVPETQYF
TRBJ2-7,TRBD2,TRBV5-1,TGCGCCAGCAGCCCCAAGGGGACTAGCGGATCCTACGAGCAGTACTTC,CASSPKGTSGSYEQYF
TRBJ1-2,.,TRBV5-1,TGCGCCAGCAGCTTGGCCGGGTCCACGACGCAACATGGCTACACCTTC,CASSLAGSTTQHGYTF
TRBJ1-2,TRBD1,TRBV9,TGTGCCAGCAGCGTAGAGACAGGGTCAAACTATGGCTACACCTTC,CASSVETGSNYGYTF
TRBJ1-2,TRBD1,TRBV4-1,TGCGCCAGCAGCCAAGCCCGGGACAGGGAAAACTATGGCTACACCTTC,CASSQARDRENYGYTF
TRBJ1-6,.,TRBV6-5,TGTGCCAGCAGCCGGGACACTGCCAATTCACCCCTCCACTTT,CASSRDTANSPLHF
TRBJ1-2,TRBD1,TRBV5-4,TGTGCCAGCAGCCCGGACAGGGACTATGGCTACACCTTC,CASSPDRDYGYTF
TRBJ1-1,.,TRBV28,TGTGCCAGCAGTTTCCCCTCCCGAGGGAACACTGAAGCTTTCTTT,CASSFPSRGNTEAFF
TRBJ1-3,.,TRBV5-6,TGTGCCAGCAGCTTGGCGGCCAGACAATCTGGAAACACCATATATTTT,CASSLAARQSGNTIYF
TRBJ2-7,TRBD2,TRBV5-1,TGCGCCAGCAGCGAACTAGCGGGAGGGCCGAGGGGCGAGCAGTACTTC,CASSELAGGPRGEQYF
TRBJ2-7,.,TRBV7-8,TGTGCCAGCAGCTTGAGTACCTACGAGCAGTACTTC,CASSLSTYEQYF
TRBJ2-7,TRBD2,TRBV10-1,TGCGCCAGCAGTGAGTCAACTAGCGGGAGGGACGAGCAGTACTTC,CASSESTSGRDEQYF
TRBJ2-7,TRBD2,TRBV5-1,TGCGCCAGCAGCTTGTCCTTAGCGGGAGGGTCCTACGAGCAGTACTTC,CASSLSLAGGSYEQYF
TRBJ2-7,.,TRBV9,TGTGCCAGCAGCGTAGGGACTAACACCTACGAGCAGTACTTC,CASSVGTNTYEQYF
TRBJ2-7,TRBD2,TRBV27,TGTGCCAGCAGTTCGGAACTAGCGGGACCCTACGAGCAGTACTTC,CASSSELAGPYEQYF
TRBJ2-7,TRBD1,TRBV11-1,TGTGCCAGCAGCCAGGGGACAGGCTACGAGCAGTACTTC,CASSQGTGYEQYF
TRBJ1-2,TRBD1,TRBV10-3,TGTGCCATCAGTGAAACAGGGGGCCGGTATGGCTACACCTTC,CAISETGGRYGYTF
TRBJ2-7,TRBD1,TRBV29-1,TGCAGCGTTGAGACAGGGGGTGGCGACGAGCAGTACTTC,CSVETGGGDEQYF
TRBJ2-1,TRBD2,TRBV5-6,TGTGCCAGCAGCTTGGTAGGGACTAGCGAATTCTACAATGAGCAGTTCTTC,CASSLVGTSEFYNEQFF
TRBJ2-3,.,TRBV9,TGTGCCAGCAGCGCCCACAGGGCTCCCACAGATACGCAGTATTTT,CASSAHRAPTDTQYF
TRBJ2-7,TRBD2,TRBV7-6,TGTGCCAGCAGCTTAGCACTCGCGGGGGGAGGCGAGCAGTACTTC,CASSLALAGGGEQYF
TRBJ1-1,TRBD1,TRBV27,TGTGCCAGCAGTCTAGGGACAGGGGAATGGAACACTGAAGCTTTCTTT,CASSLGTGEWNTEAFF
TRBJ2-3,.,TRBV5-1,TGCGCCAGCAGCTTGATAGGGTATAACGAGGGGGATTTT,CASSLIGYNEGDF
TRBJ2-3,TRBD2,TRBV9,TGTGCCAGCAGCCCCGGTAGCGGGCCAATCTCAGATACGCAGTATTTT,CASSPGSGPISDTQYF
TRBJ1-4,.,TRBV4-2,TGTGCCAGCAGCCAAGAGGGGGGTGGGGGGAGTGAAAAACTGTTTTTT,CASSQEGGGGSEKLFF
TRBJ1-3,TRBD1,TRBV7-9,TGTGCCAGCAGCTCATTCAGGACAGGGAAGCACTCTGGAAACACCATATATTTT,CASSSFRTGKHSGNTIYF
TRBJ2-1,.,TRBV10-1,TGCGCCAGCAGTGGGACGACAGGTTCGCGAGTTTCCAATGAGCAGTTCTTC,CASSGTTGSRVSNEQFF